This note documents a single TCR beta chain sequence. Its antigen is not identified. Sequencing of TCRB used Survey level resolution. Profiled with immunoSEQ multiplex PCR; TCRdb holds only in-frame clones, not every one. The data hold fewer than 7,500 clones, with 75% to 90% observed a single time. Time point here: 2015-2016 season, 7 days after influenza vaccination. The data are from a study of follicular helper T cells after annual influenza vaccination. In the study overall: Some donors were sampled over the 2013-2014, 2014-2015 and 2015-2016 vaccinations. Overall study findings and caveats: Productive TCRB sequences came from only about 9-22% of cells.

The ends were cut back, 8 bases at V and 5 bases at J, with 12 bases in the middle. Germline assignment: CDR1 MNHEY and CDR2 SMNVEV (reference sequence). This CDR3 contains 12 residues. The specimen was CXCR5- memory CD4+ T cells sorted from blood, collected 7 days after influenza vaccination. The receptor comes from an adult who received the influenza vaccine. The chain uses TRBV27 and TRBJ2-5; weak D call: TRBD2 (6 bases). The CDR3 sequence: CASSGVGETQYF. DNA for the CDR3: TGTGCCAGCTCGGGGGTGGGGGAGACCCAGTACTTC.